This is a list of T cell receptor beta chains from one sample in a study of blood T cell repertoires in COVID-19. Sequenced by immunoSEQ multiplex PCR; TCRdb stores in-frame clones only, minus some. The data show roughly 100,000 clones, with around 92% seen just once and around 4.4% held by the top ten. Sequencing used peripheral blood. The receptor source for this set is a man aged 18-30 years with acute or convalescent COVID-19. CDR3s leave out the opening cysteine and the closing phenylalanine or tryptophan. Rows give clone size only sometimes, using once, few, many, or a class for an expanded clone.

CDR3: ASSEEGRGLEKLF
length: 13
size: .
V: TRBV2
J: TRBJ1-4

CDR3: ASSSDRTGSGNTIY
length: 14
size: .
V: TRBV5-1
J: TRBJ1-3

CDR3: ASSSLRGRSYNEQF
length: 14
size: .
V: TRBV7-9
J: TRBJ2-1

CDR3: ASRTGALTKNIQY
length: 13
size: .
V: TRBV28
J: TRBJ2-4

CDR3: ASSEMGGGIAKNIQY
length: 15
size: .
V: TRBV25-1
J: TRBJ2-4

CDR3: ASSPLVSADTQY
length: 12
size: .
V: TRBV18
J: TRBJ2-3

CDR3: ASSGRHPDFQETQY
length: 14
size: .
V: TRBV25-1
J: TRBJ2-5

CDR3: ASSPQRTYEQY
length: 11
size: .
V: TRBV18
J: TRBJ2-7

CDR3: ASSPGQGAPNQPQH
length: 14
size: .
V: TRBV6-6
J: TRBJ1-5

CDR3: ASSGRNSNQPQH
length: 12
size: .
V: TRBV25-1
J: TRBJ1-5

CDR3: AWSPNSGNTIY
length: 11
size: once
V: TRBV30
J: TRBJ1-3

CDR3: ASIATGRYGYT
length: 11
size: .
V: TRBV6-5
J: TRBJ1-2

CDR3: ASSLLQSGRVGGGYT
length: 15
size: once
V: TRBV5-5
J: TRBJ1-2

CDR3: ASSRTQETQY
length: 10
size: .
V: TRBV3-1/TRBV3-2
J: TRBJ2-5

CDR3: ASSGDRVYGYT
length: 11
size: .
V: TRBV2
J: TRBJ1-2

CDR3: ASSPPASVRDTQY
length: 13
size: .
V: TRBV18
J: TRBJ2-3

CDR3: ATSAWTGSMNTEAF
length: 14
size: once
V: TRBV19
J: TRBJ1-1

CDR3: ASSATVTYGYT
length: 11
size: .
V: TRBV2
J: TRBJ1-2

CDR3: ASSPHPRYEAF
length: 11
size: .
V: TRBV18
J: TRBJ1-1

CDR3: AWIRRGEETQY
length: 11
size: .
V: TRBV30
J: TRBJ2-5